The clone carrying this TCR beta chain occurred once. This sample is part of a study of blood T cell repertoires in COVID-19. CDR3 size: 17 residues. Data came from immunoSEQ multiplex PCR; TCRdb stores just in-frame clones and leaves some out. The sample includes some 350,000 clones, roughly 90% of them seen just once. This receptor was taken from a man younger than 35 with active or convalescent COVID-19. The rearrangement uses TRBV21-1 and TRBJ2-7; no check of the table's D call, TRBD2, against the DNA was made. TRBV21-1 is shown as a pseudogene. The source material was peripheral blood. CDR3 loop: CASRKRPRTSGLREQYF. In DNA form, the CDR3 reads TGTGCCAGCAGAAAAAGACCACGGACTAGCGGACTAAGGGAGCAGTACTTC.